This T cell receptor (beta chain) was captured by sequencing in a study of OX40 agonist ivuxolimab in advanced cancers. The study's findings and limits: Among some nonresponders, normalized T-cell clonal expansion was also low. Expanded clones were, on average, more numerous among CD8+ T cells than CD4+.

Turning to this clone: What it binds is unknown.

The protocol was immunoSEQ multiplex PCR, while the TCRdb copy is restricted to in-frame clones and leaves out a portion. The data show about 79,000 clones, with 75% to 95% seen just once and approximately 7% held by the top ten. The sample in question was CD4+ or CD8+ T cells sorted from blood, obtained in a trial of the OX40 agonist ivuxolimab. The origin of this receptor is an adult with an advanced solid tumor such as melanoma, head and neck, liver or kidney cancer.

The CDR3, as DNA: TGTGCCAGCAGTTACTCGGGTACCGCAACTAATGAAAAACTGTTTTTT. As protein: CASSYSGTATNEKLFF. This chain uses TRBV6-5 with TRBJ1-4; D gene unclear. This CDR3 has 16 residues. V dropped 0 bases and J dropped 0 bases, with 8 bases sitting between them. The germline V gene has CDR1 MNHEY and CDR2 SVGAGI.